These T cell receptor beta chains were read from a single sample in a study of Ad26.COV2.S vaccination and SARS-CoV-2 variants. Sequenced by immunoSEQ multiplex PCR; TCRdb stores in-frame clones only, minus some. The table shows roughly 240,000 clones, with around nine tenths occurring only once. This material consisted of peripheral blood, taken in a trial of Ad26.COV2.S vaccine versus placebo. These receptors all stem from a person between 18 and 65 years old who received the Ad26.COV2.S COVID-19 vaccine or a placebo. Each CDR3 is given with its conserved first and last residue. Each record gives: J gene, CDR3 length, D gene, clone size, V gene, CDR3 DNA, CDR3 protein. The D gene is left open where the match is weak. Size values are once, few and many counts, or a class for expanded clones, and some rows have none.

TRBJ2-7 17 TRBD2 once TRBV6-2/TRBV6-3 TGTGCCAGCAGTTTTCGCCACCTAGCGGGATGGGAACGGGAGCAGTACTTC CASSFRHLAGWEREQYF
TRBJ2-1 13 . . TRBV11-2 TGTGCCAGCAGCTTAGTTGGTGGTAATGAGCAGTTCTTC CASSLVGGNEQFF
TRBJ2-6 18 TRBD1 . TRBV7-3 TGTGCCAGCAGCCTCTCTCTGGCAGGGGGAGATGGGGCCAACGTCCTGACTTTC CASSLSLAGGDGANVLTF
TRBJ2-7 12 TRBD1 . TRBV27 TGTGCCAGCTGGCGACAGGGGGCAAGGCAGTACTTC CASWRQGARQYF
TRBJ2-5 11 TRBD2 . TRBV20-1 TGCAGTGCTAGCGGGGGGGCTACCCAGTACTTC CSASGGATQYF
TRBJ2-3 14 . . TRBV24-1 TGTGCCACCAGTGCGGGGGTTGGTGCGGATACGCAGTATTTT CATSAGVGADTQYF
TRBJ2-7 11 . . TRBV29-1 TGCAGCGTAGGGGTTTCCTACGAGCAGTACTTC CSVGVSYEQYF
TRBJ1-1 17 TRBD1 . TRBV2 TGTGCCAGCAGTGTCTCCAGGACAGGGTGGCGGGACACTGAAGCTTTCTTT CASSVSRTGWRDTEAFF
TRBJ2-1 16 . . TRBV3-1/TRBV3-2 TGTGCCAGCAGCCAGACGGGCGGCAGCTCCTACAATGAGCAGTTCTTC CASSQTGGSSYNEQFF
TRBJ2-1 14 . . TRBV9 TGTGCCAGCAGCGTAGCGCTAATGGGCAATGAGCAGTTCTTC CASSVALMGNEQFF
TRBJ1-4 15 TRBD1 . TRBV4-1 TGCGCCAGCAGCCTCGAGGGGGCCAATAATGAAAAACTGTTTTTT CASSLEGANNEKLFF